The source of this T cell receptor beta chain is a study of blood T cell repertoires in COVID-19 (TCRdb year 2020). In terms of the full investigation: Samples covering the acute and convalescent phases of COVID-19 were provided by collaborators in the United States, Italy and Spain. The material from the prospective study consisted of cDNA or gDNA derived from T cells, B-cell-depleted T cells, or PBMCs. Deeply sampled blood TCRbeta repertoires from subjects exposed to, actively infected with, or recovered from COVID-19 were included in the dataset. A freely available public database, intended as a resource for researchers studying the immune response to SARS-CoV-2, is where the repertoires were released. Samples came from the ongoing ImmuneRACE study (first 160 participants) plus 1,254 subjects from 6 global collaborators. The sample metadata nearly always contained a de-identified subject ID, COVID-19 status, age in years and sex. Where available, HLA class I and class II types were obtained from metadata supplied by the sample provider rather than from assay-based typing.

The immunoSEQ Assay, a bias-controlled multiplex PCR, was used to amplify TCRbeta CDR3 regions from genomic DNA. Under the source paper's analysis protocol: Nucleated cell counts per sample were estimated from amplification of reference gene primers within the assay. To quantify the absolute abundance of each unique TCRbeta CDR3 rearrangement, sequence reads were collapsed and filtered. For each sample, productive Simpson clonality was calculated by taking the square root of Simpson's diversity index across productive rearrangements. The immuneACCESS repertoire file appears here via TCRdb, limited to in-frame rearrangements. These files lack a portion of the clones; in checked studies, under half of the deficit traces to unresolved V genes, and the cause of the others is not known. D and trimming come from the DNA, and the V and J calls and clone size come from that table. The sample table holds about 150,000 clones, of which about 80% were seen once. The ten largest make up under 9.5% of the sample.

Participants in the prospective study were enrolled through a virtual design, were aged roughly 18 to 100 years, and lived in about 25 United States geographic areas. Cohort assignment in the prospective study relied on participant-reported clinical history from a screening survey and a study questionnaire. Recovered participants in ImmuneRACE Cohort 3 were defined as having two consecutive negative NP/OP PCR tests, clearance from a healthcare professional, or resolution of symptoms. Mobile phlebotomists in the prospective study collected whole blood, serum and a nasopharyngeal or oropharyngeal swab from every participant. Over a 2-month period, participants in the prospective study had the option of providing additional blood draws and questionnaires. Prospective study blood samples were shipped either frozen or at room temperature before DNA extraction. V lost 7 bases and J lost 2 bases, and the count of bases not matched to a germline gene is 9. From cysteine to phenylalanine, the CDR3 is 15 amino acids long. CDR3 DNA only is kept here, 45 bases in frame from base 1. From a lookup of the germline V gene (reference sequence), CDR1 and CDR2 are LNHDA and SQIVND.

A note on this clone: Its antigen is not yet known. No quality values exist for individual bases; no much larger clone is one base distant.

General findings and caveats noted by the study authors: Clinical and demographic metadata were provided uncurated, with the amount varying by source and participant.

The sequence came from a man aged 45-60 years who had recovered from COVID-19. Source material: PBMCs or T cells enriched from blood (not recorded which). This receptor chain uses TRBV19 and TRBJ2-7; 9 junctional bases match TRBD1. The sequenced DNA is TGTGCCAGTAAATCCGGACAGGGGACAACCTACGAGCAGTACTTC. Its protein is CASKSGQGTTYEQYF.